This T cell receptor beta chain was sequenced for a study of control samples from healthy donors and cancer patients. TCRdb's copy holds only in-frame clones and misses some; the assay was immunoSEQ multiplex PCR. The table lists 80,000 to 100,000 clones, around three quarters of them singletons. In regard to this clone: One end of the junction does not line up with germline, which may come from a read error.

CDR3 length: 16 amino acids. The germline gives CDR1 SSHAT, CDR2 FNYEAQ (reference sequence). The chain employs TRBV7-7 and TRBJ2-2; TRBD2 matches 7 bases. Sequenced material: blood. The receptor's source is a woman aged 25 to 45 in good health. The DNA for the CDR3 is TGTGCTAGCAGCCCCTTGGCGGGGGAGAACACCGGGGAGCTGTTTTTT. Its protein is CASSPLAGENTGELFF.